What follows are 28 T cell receptor beta chains derived from one specimen sequenced in a study of regulatory T cells in long-lasting Graves disease (dated by TCRdb to the early 2020s). Libraries were made using multiplex PCR. TCRdb records Illumina HiSeq 4000 as the sequencer. To build TCR beta libraries, CDR3 regions were amplified by Arm-PCR using iRepertoire HTBI primers. TCRdb redid the processing of the public reads, applying fastp at Q25 and MiXCR, and retained in-frame beta chains. All rows with the same CDR3 protein become a single entry with the most common DNA and genes. Recorded for this sample are around 250,000 distinct CDR3 sequences; 15% to 20% of them occurred a single time. The top ten hold 12% to 15% of the sample. Read against the paper, the sample's time point label means: newly diagnosed GD, antithyroid drugs for less than 3 months. For both TCR sequencing and RNA sequencing, RNA was extracted from PBMCs using TRIzol.

This same sample was also part of a study on T cells in Graves' hyperthyroidism and ophthalmopathy.

The input for sequencing was peripheral blood mononuclear cells (PBMCs), taken at new diagnosis, from a patient treated with antithyroid drugs. The receptor source for this set is a woman younger than 45 with Graves disease. Donor details come from another sample of the same person, matched by shared clones.

This clonotype was seen ten or more times. The J gene is TRBJ2-1, the V gene TRBV3-1; 8 bases match TRBD2. Germline-derived CDR1 and CDR2 are LGHDT and YNNKEL (reference sequence). This CDR3 is 15 amino acids long. V lost 1 base and J lost 7; bases outside the gene matches: 6. CDR3 in amino acids: CASSQASAGDNEQFF. The CDR3 coding sequence is TGTGCCAGCAGCCAAGCTTCAGCGGGGGATAATGAGCAGTTCTTC.

There are many counts of this clonotype. The chain links TRBV5-5 to TRBJ1-5, with a possible D match to TRBD1 (5 bases). Trimming took 2 bases from V and 2 from J, leaving 5 bases between them. Germline V gene data show CDR1 as SGHKS and CDR2 as YYEKEE (reference sequence). The CDR3 length is 13 residues. The CDR3 here is CASSLQGNQPQHF. CDR3 bases: TGTGCCAGCAGCTTACAGGGCAATCAGCCCCAGCATTTT.

This clonotype was picked up many times. This chain joins TRBV7-8 and TRBJ2-7; D is ambiguous. Germline V CDR1 and CDR2: SGHVS, FQNEAQ. CDR3 length: 14 residues. V dropped 0 bases and J dropped 0 bases, with 6 bases sitting between them. The CDR3 reads CASSLAAGSYEQYF. The DNA for the CDR3 is TGTGCCAGCAGCTTAGCGGCAGGCTCCTACGAGCAGTACTTC.

This clonotype was observed many times. The rearrangement joins TRBV6-2 or TRBV6-3 to TRBJ1-3, with TRBD1 identical over 7 bases. Trimming at V came to 2 bases and at J to 4 bases, leaving 5 bases not matched to a gene. The germline gives CDR1 MNHEY, CDR2 SVGEGT. CDR3 size: 15 residues. CDR3 residues: CASSYRPGQGNTIYF. The CDR3 DNA sequence: TGTGCCAGCAGTTACCGGCCGGGACAGGGAAACACCATATATTTT.

This clonotype was counted many times. The rearrangement joins TRBV6-5 to TRBJ2-7; 7 positions match TRBD1. This CDR3 is 15 amino acids long. Trimming cost V 3 bases and J 0 bases; bases outside gene matches: 5. Germline lookup yields CDR1 MNHEY and CDR2 SVGAGI. The DNA for the CDR3 is TGTGCCAGCAGTTATACCGGGACAGCCTCCTACGAGCAGTACTTC. This codes for CASSYTGTASYEQYF.

Points on this clonotype: A much bigger clone sits one base away, suggesting this may be a read error. This chain connects TRBV7-2 to TRBJ1-3; D uncertain. The germline V gene has CDR1 SGHTA and CDR2 FQGNSA. The CDR3 extends over 15 amino acids. The CDR3 sequence: CASSLNSGSRNTIYF. The CDR3 bases are TGTGCCAGCAGCCTCAACAGTGGCTCTAGAAACACCATATATTTT. The whole variable domain, remainder taken from reference TRBV7-2 and TRBJ1-3, is GAGVSQSPSNKVTEKGKDVELRCDPISGHTALYWYRQSLGQGLEFLIYFQGNSAPDKSGLPSDRFSAERTGGSVSTLTIQRTQQEDSAVYLCASSLNSGSRNTIYFGEGSWLTVV.

There are many counts of this clonotype. This chain uses TRBV7-2 with TRBJ2-2, with unresolved D. The germline V gene has CDR1 SGHTA and CDR2 FQGNSA. The CDR3 is made up of 14 amino acids. Trimming shortened V by 2 bases and J by 0 bases, and 4 bases separated the two germline ends. The CDR3 loop reads CASSLIPNTGELFF. CDR3 DNA: TGTGCCAGCAGCTTAATACCGAACACCGGGGAGCTGTTTTTT.

The chain recombines TRBV7-2 with TRBJ2-1, with a weak D call TRBD2 (5 bases). V was trimmed by 3 bases and J by 5 bases, leaving 11 bases between them. The germline V gene encodes CDR1 SGHTA and CDR2 FQGNSA. This CDR3 is 14 amino acids long. The CDR3 sequence: CASSFRDPNNEQFF. CDR3 nucleotide sequence: TGTGCCAGCAGCTTCCGGGATCCTAACAATGAGCAGTTCTTC.

This clonotype has more than one count but fewer than ten. The rearrangement uses TRBV12-3 or TRBV12-4 and TRBJ1-5, with 8 bases fitting TRBD1. Trimming at V came to 6 bases and at J to 11 bases, leaving 15 bases not matched to a gene. CDR3 length: 15 amino acids. The CDR3 region is CASSPRDRPMLAQHF. In DNA, the CDR3 is TGTGCCAGCAGCCCCCGGGACAGGCCTATGTTGGCCCAGCATTTT.

Notes on this clonotype: Since a far larger clone is one base different, this is likely a read error. The conserved phenylalanine or tryptophan normally closing the CDR3 is absent here, so this likely arose from a read error. The chain carries TRBV5-6 and TRBJ1-1; 9 nucleotides align to TRBD1. The CDR3 covers 15 residues. The V gene end was trimmed by 3 bases and the J gene end by 6 bases; junction bases not matched to a gene: 9. Germline V gives CDR1 SGHDT, CDR2 YYEEEE. For the CDR3, the DNA is TGTGCCAGCAGCTGGGACAGGGCGTTGGATCCTGAAGCTTTCTTG. Translation gives CASSWDRALDPEAFL.

This clonotype was recorded many times. The V gene is TRBV5-1, the J gene TRBJ2-7; 12 nucleotides align to TRBD2. The CDR3 has 16 residues. Per the germline V gene, CDR1 is SGHRS and CDR2 is YFSETQ. J was trimmed by 3 bases and V by 4 bases; bases with no gene match: 8. As DNA, the CDR3 is TGCGCCAGCAGCGTACTAGCGGGGGGCTCCTACTACGAGCAGTACTTC. It encodes CASSVLAGGSYYEQYF.

This clonotype was picked up many times. CDR3 in amino acids: CASGRWGEGYGYTF. The CDR3 DNA follows: TGTGCCAGTGGCAGATGGGGAGAGGGATATGGCTACACCTTC. The chain is built from TRBV19 and TRBJ1-2; D ambiguous. Germline-derived CDR1 and CDR2 are LNHDA and SQIVND (reference sequence). Trimming pared 8 bases from V and 5 bases from J, leaving 18 bases between. This CDR3 contains 14 residues.

This clonotype was counted only a few times. The rearrangement joins TRBV7-2 to TRBJ2-3, with TRBD2 identical over 14 bases. V gave up 7 bases and J gave up 5 bases; unmatched junction bases: 11. Germline V CDR1 and CDR2: SGHTA, FQGNSA. The CDR3 is made up of 17 amino acids. CDR3 amino acids: CASTTRLAGGPIDTQYF. For the CDR3, the DNA is TGTGCCAGCACCACCCGACTAGCGGGGGGGCCGATAGATACGCAGTATTTT.

This clonotype was observed at least ten times. The V gene is TRBV5-1, the J gene TRBJ1-1; D might be TRBD1 (5 bases). V was trimmed by 2 bases and J by 3 bases, leaving 8 bases between them. The CDR3 has 13 amino acids. Germline V gene sequence: CDR1 SGHRS, CDR2 YFSETQ. CDR3 protein: CASSFLGHTEAFF. For the CDR3, the DNA is TGCGCCAGCAGCTTTTTGGGGCACACTGAAGCTTTCTTT.

This clonotype was detected many times. This chain connects TRBV4-1 to TRBJ2-7; D not resolved. The CDR3 is made up of 15 amino acids. V lost 0 bases and J lost 0, with 9 bases in between. Germline assignment: CDR1 MGHRA and CDR2 YSYEKL. The CDR3 region is CASSQDGRDSYEQYF. The CDR3 nucleotides read TGCGCCAGCAGCCAAGACGGTAGGGACTCCTACGAGCAGTACTTC.

This clonotype was recorded at least ten times. This chain connects TRBV2 to TRBJ1-2, with D hard to call. Looked up from germline, CDR1 is SNHLY and CDR2 is FYNNEI. V dropped 10 bases and J dropped 2 bases, with 14 bases sitting between them. There are 13 residues in the CDR3. The CDR3 region has the DNA TGTGCCACCTCCACGGACCGAAACTATGGCTACACCTTC. This encodes CATSTDRNYGYTF. The entire variable domain, with the rest obtained from reference TRBV2 and TRBJ1-2, is as follows: EPEVTQTPSHQVTQMGQEVILRCVPISNHLYFYWYRQILGQKVEFLVSFYNNEISEKSEIFDDQFSVERPDGSNFTLKIRSTKLEDSAMYFCATSTDRNYGYTFGSGTRLTVV.

This clonotype occurred many times. The chain has TRBV12-3 or TRBV12-4 and TRBJ2-6; D is uncertain. Trimming shortened V by 2 bases and J by 2 bases, and 10 bases separated the two germline ends. This CDR3 is 16 amino acids long. Here the CDR3 DNA reads TGTGCCAGCAGTTTAACGCGGTCTGCTGGGGCCAACGTCCTGACTTTC. This encodes CASSLTRSAGANVLTF.

J is TRBJ2-5 and V is TRBV5-4; 11 bases are a match to TRBD2. J gave up 4 bases and V 4 bases, and 3 bases lay outside the gene matches. Germline V lookup: CDR1 SGHNT, CDR2 YYREEE (reference sequence). The CDR3 has 14 amino acids. The CDR3 region is CASSLTSGVETQYF. The CDR3, as DNA: TGTGCCAGCAGCCTGACTAGCGGGGTAGAGACCCAGTACTTC.

This clonotype was seen a handful of times. The chain has TRBV18 and TRBJ1-4; 9 nucleotides line up with TRBD1. This CDR3 region has 16 residues. CDR1 is KGHSH, CDR2 LQKENI, per germline. The V segment lost 4 bases and the J segment 0 bases; nucleotides outside the gene matches: 3. The CDR3 nucleotides are TGTGCCAGCTCACTTACAGGGGGCCCAACTAATGAAAAACTGTTTTTT. It is translated as CASSLTGGPTNEKLFF.

V gene TRBV20-1 combines with J gene TRBJ2-1; TRBD2 matches at 8 bases. The DNA end favors TRBJ2-3, so the J call may be wrong. CDR1 and CDR2 (germline): DFQATT, SNEGSKA (reference sequence). CDR3 length: 14 residues. CDR3 loop: CSASGGAILDTQYF. The CDR3 DNA follows: TGCAGTGCTAGCGGGGGGGCAATTTTGGATACGCAGTATTTT.

Only a few counts were recorded for this clonotype. V is TRBV6-1 and J is TRBJ1-5; D is unclear. Germline V lookup: CDR1 MNHNS, CDR2 SASEGT. V shed 2 bases and J shed 1 base, with 6 bases lying between them. The CDR3 runs 14 residues. CDR3 bases: TGTGCCAGCAGTGAAACATGGAGCAATCAGCCCCAGCATTTT. Protein: CASSETWSNQPQHF.

This clonotype showed up many times. CDR3 DNA sequence: TGCGCCAGCAGCTTGACCCCTACAGCGGGGGGCTACCAAGAGACCCAGTACTTC. The encoded protein is CASSLTPTAGGYQETQYF. The chain joins TRBV5-1 to TRBJ2-5, with 9 bases aligning to TRBD2. The germline gives CDR1 SGHRS, CDR2 YFSETQ. Trimming at V came to 1 base and at J to 0 bases, leaving 10 bases not matched to a gene. The CDR3 is 18 residues long.

This chain connects TRBV10-1 to TRBJ2-2; TRBD1 matches at 8 bases. From germline, CDR1 is WNHNN and CDR2 SYGVQD (reference sequence). The CDR3 length is 14 residues. V was clipped by 6 bases and J by 7 bases; unmatched bases: 7. This chain's CDR3 is CASREQGGSGELFF. CDR3 bases: TGCGCCAGCAGGGAACAGGGGGGAAGCGGGGAGCTGTTTTTT.

This clonotype was seen at least ten times. The chain carries TRBV7-2 and TRBJ2-5; the D call may be TRBD1 or TRBD2 (5 bases each). The ends were cut back, 4 bases at V and 2 bases at J, with 14 bases in the middle. Germline V CDR1 and CDR2: SGHTA, FQGNSA. The CDR3 consists of 15 residues. The CDR3 DNA is TGTGCCAGCAGCTCACCGGGACGGGGACAAGAGACCCAGTACTTC. Its translation: CASSSPGRGQETQYF.

This clonotype was seen at least ten times. The CDR3 is CASSLQTRTGGAGELFF. CDR3 DNA sequence: TGTGCCAGCAGCCTACAAACTCGGACAGGTGGTGCCGGGGAGCTGTTTTTT. The chain recombines TRBV11-3 with TRBJ2-2, with 7 bases that match TRBD1. Looked up from germline, CDR1 is SGHNT and CDR2 is YENEEA. This CDR3 contains 17 residues. Trimming took 5 bases from V and 6 from J; bases not matched to a gene: 15.

The V call is TRBV14, the J call TRBJ2-7; the D gene is possibly TRBD2 (6 bases). The CDR3 extends over 15 amino acids. V was pared by 3 bases and J by 3 bases, with 15 bases between. Per the germline V gene, CDR1 is SGHDN and CDR2 is FVKESK. CDR3 sequence reads: CASSQEGGSLYEQYF. CDR3 DNA sequence: TGTGCCAGCAGCCAGGAGGGAGGATCGCTCTACGAGCAGTACTTC.

This clonotype came up many times. The chain joins TRBV12-3 or TRBV12-4 to TRBJ2-6; 7 bases agree with TRBD1. J was trimmed by 0 bases and V by 7 bases; bases with no gene match: 3. The CDR3 is 15 amino acids. CDR3: CASTQGDSGANVLTF. CDR3 sequence (DNA): TGTGCCAGCACCCAGGGGGACTCTGGGGCCAACGTCCTGACTTTC.

This clonotype has a count of ten or more. The V gene is TRBV7-8, the J gene TRBJ2-7, with D possibly matching TRBD2 (5 bases). The ends were cut back, 0 bases at V and 5 bases at J, with 11 bases in the middle. CDR3 length equals 14 residues. Germline CDR1 reads SGHVS; CDR2 reads FQNEAQ. The CDR3 protein is CASSLAEEENEQYF. DNA of the CDR3: TGTGCCAGCAGCTTAGCGGAGGAGGAAAACGAGCAGTACTTC.